The TCR beta chain under discussion was sequenced for a study of early T cells in non-severe SARS-CoV-2 infection. Study details: Unpaired chains resulted from sequencing bulk RNA of unsorted whole blood.

This clonotype was counted at least ten times. V was trimmed by 8 bases and J by 9 bases, leaving 13 bases between them. This CDR3 contains 11 residues. Germline V gives CDR1 SEHNR, CDR2 FQNEAQ (reference sequence). MiXCR, applied by TCRdb to the 5' RACE reads, yields one record per CDR3 protein. The sample has over 55,000 distinct CDR3 sequences; approximately 13% are singletons. This chain joins TRBV7-9 and TRBJ1-1; unclear D gene. Material: whole blood. This TCR derives from an adult who was a healthcare worker with PCR-confirmed SARS-CoV-2 infection or an uninfected control (not recorded which). The CDR3 nucleotides are TGTGCCAGCGCTGACGGGGTGCAAGCTTTCTTT. Its translation is CASADGVQAFF.